A single TCR beta chain is shown here with its context. Germline values: CDR1 SQVTM, CDR2 ANQGSEA. With V trimmed by 7 bases and J by 3 bases, 8 bases remained unmatched. The CDR3 sequence is 14 residues long. Original data processing: How many nucleated cells were present was estimated from reference gene primer amplification. Sequencing was performed with immunoSEQ multiplex PCR; in TCRdb, only in-frame clones are kept and a portion is missing. Clone size and the V and J calls come from that table; the DNA yielded D and trimming. The table has 300,000 to 400,000 clones, 86% seen once. The data derive from a study of blood T cell repertoires in COVID-19. Study as a whole: Italy, Spain and the United States were the sources of the convalescent and acute COVID-19 samples. PBMCs, B-cell-depleted T cells, or T cells were the source of the cDNA or gDNA that made up the material.

Patients at the Seattle site were enrolled during active infection and followed longitudinally. Sequencing was carried out using peripheral blood. The gene calls are TRBV29-1 and TRBJ2-3; 9 positions agree with TRBD2. This TCR derives from a woman aged 60 to 75 with COVID-19, enrolled during active disease. CDR3 DNA sequence: TGCAGCGCACCCGGGACTAGCCTTACAGATACGCAGTATTTT. Its protein product is CSAPGTSLTDTQYF.